This TCR beta chain was sequenced during a study of human T cells and chemical hapten exposure. Study information: The study lasted roughly five months, and patients were dosed weekly with diphenylcyclopropenone on the scalp throughout. The patients were mostly female; they had alopecia areata, totalis or universalis.

This clonotype appeared many times. Each CDR3 protein gets one entry after TCRdb re-called the RACE reads with MiXCR. The data contain 300,000 to 450,000 distinct CDR3 sequences, approximately 5% of them singletons. Per germline, CDR1 SGHRS and CDR2 YFSETQ. The V and J ends lost 2 bases and 7 bases respectively, with 12 bases between them. The length of the CDR3 is 13 residues. Stated time point: pre-sensitization, week 0. Treatment in this sample: therapeutic diphenylcyclopropenone sensitization with weekly scalp DPC. Donors, patients with alopecia ranging from 18 to 70 years old and judged suitable for DPC, provided samples. Before extraction, the whole blood was not fractionated, and total RNA was taken from it.

The material sequenced was whole blood, taken in connection with sensitization to the hapten diphenylcyclopropenone (DPC). The receptor's source is a woman between 50 and 59 years old with alopecia areata. Some clones in this sample may be carry-over from other donors' samples. V usage is TRBV5-1 and J usage is TRBJ2-5; D may be TRBD1 (5 bases). The CDR3 sequence: CASSLSNTGTQYF. The CDR3 DNA reads TGCGCCAGCAGCTTATCAAACACAGGGACCCAGTACTTC.